The clone carrying this T cell receptor (beta chain) was seen only a few times. Its antigen remains unknown. The data stem from a study of blood T cells in healthy people across ages. Study results and limitations: Aged donors had fewer naive CD4+ cells and lower diversity than long-lived donors.

Alongside a J-beta primer mix, a sample-barcoded 5' primer served in a second PCR lasting roughly 6 to 11 cycles. TCRdb reanalysed the 5' RACE reads using MiXCR and keeps one entry per CDR3 protein. The sample yields around 1,100,000 distinct CDR3 sequences, under 40% seen once. The specimen sequenced was blood. The receptor comes from a man aged 18 to 29 in good health.

The CDR3 loop is CASSFLGDSNQPQHF. As DNA, the CDR3 is TGTGCCAGCAGCTTTTTGGGGGATAGCAATCAGCCCCAGCATTTT. The V call is TRBV7-2, the J call TRBJ1-5, with a tentative D call TRBD1 (5 bases). The CDR3 contains 15 residues. Germline V CDR1 and CDR2: SGHTA, FQGNSA. The V end was cut by 3 bases, the J end by 0 bases, with 9 bases between.